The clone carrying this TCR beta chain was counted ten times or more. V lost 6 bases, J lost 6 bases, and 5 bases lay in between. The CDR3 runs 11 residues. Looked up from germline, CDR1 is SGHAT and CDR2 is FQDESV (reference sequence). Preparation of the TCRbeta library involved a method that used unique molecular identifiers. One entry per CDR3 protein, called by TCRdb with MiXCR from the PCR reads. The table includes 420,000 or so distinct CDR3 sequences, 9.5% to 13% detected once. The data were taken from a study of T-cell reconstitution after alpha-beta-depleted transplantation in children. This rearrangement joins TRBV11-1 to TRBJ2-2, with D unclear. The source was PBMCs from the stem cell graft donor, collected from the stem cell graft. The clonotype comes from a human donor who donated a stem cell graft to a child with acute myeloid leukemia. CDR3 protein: CASRSAGELFF. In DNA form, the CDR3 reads TGTGCCAGCAGGTCTGCCGGGGAGCTGTTTTTT.